This T cell receptor (beta chain) comes out of a study of cytomegalovirus exposure and HLA in healthy donors. Broader study findings: Researchers counted around 170 TCR beta chains as cytomegalovirus-associated. One later analysis, an examination of the 120 validation repertoires, found that first-cohort TCR clusters tended to co-occur in them.

Donors came from a validation cohort of over a hundred subjects, distinct from the first 666-subject cohort. Per germline, CDR1 KGHSH and CDR2 LQKENI. V shed 6 bases and J 7 bases; nucleotides not matched to a gene: 6. This CDR3 is 14 amino acids long. This clone was detected a few times. Its antigen is undetermined. This table comes from immunoSEQ multiplex PCR, and its TCRdb copy is limited to in-frame clones, with some not included. The sample includes about 220,000 clones, just over 90% of them seen just once. The chain employs TRBV18 and TRBJ1-6; 7 bases align to TRBD1. Source material: PBMCs. The receptor's source is a woman aged 18-29 years in good health and CMV-seronegative. CDR3 sequence (DNA): TGTGCCAGCTCGCAAGACAGGGACAATTCACCCCTCCACTTT. It is translated as CASSQDRDNSPLHF.